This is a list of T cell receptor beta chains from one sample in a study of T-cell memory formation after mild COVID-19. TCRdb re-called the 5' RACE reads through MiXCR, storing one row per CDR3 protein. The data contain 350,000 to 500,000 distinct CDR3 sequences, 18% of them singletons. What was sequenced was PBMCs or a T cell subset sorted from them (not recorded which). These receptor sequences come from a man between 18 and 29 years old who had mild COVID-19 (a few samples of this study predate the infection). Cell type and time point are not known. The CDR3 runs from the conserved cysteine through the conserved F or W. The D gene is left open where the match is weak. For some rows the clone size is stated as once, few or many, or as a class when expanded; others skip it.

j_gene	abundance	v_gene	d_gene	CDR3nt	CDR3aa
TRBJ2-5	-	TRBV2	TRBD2	TGTGCCAGCAGAACGGGACTAGCGGGGGGACGCGAGACCCAGTACTTC	CASRTGLAGGRETQYF
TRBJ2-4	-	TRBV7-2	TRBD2	TGTGCCAGCAGCCAGGAGGGCAGCGGGGGGGGAAACATTCAGTACTTC	CASSQEGSGGGNIQYF
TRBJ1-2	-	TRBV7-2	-	TGTGCCAGCAGCTTGATGAGGACGGAGCCCTATGGCTACACCTTC	CASSLMRTEPYGYTF
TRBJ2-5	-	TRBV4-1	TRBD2	TGCGCCAGCAGCCAGTTTAGCGGGAGGGACCAAGAGACCCAGTACTTC	CASSQFSGRDQETQYF
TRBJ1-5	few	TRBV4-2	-	TGTGCCAGCAGCCGAACTACCAGGGGCAGTCAGCCCCAGCATTTT	CASSRTTRGSQPQHF
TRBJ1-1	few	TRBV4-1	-	TGCGCCAGCAGCCAAGATATACTAGGGCAGGAAGCTTTCTTT	CASSQDILGQEAFF
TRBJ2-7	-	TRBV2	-	TGTGCCAGCAGTGAAGCAAGTGGGGGATTCTACGAGCAGTACTTC	CASSEASGGFYEQYF
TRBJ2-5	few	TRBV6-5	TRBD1	TGTGCCAGCAGTCCGCAGAGAGACAGGGATACGGAGACCCAGTACTTC	CASSPQRDRDTETQYF
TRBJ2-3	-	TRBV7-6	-	TGTGCCAGCCAGGACCCGGATTCCACAGATACGCAGTATTTT	CASQDPDSTDTQYF
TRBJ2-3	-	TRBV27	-	TGTGCCAGCAGTTTATCTACAGGGTCAGATACGCAGTATTTT	CASSLSTGSDTQYF
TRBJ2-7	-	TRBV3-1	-	TGTGCCAGCAGCCAAGATCGGGGTTCCACCTACGAGCAGTACTTC	CASSQDRGSTYEQYF
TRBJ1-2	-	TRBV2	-	TGTGCCAGCAGTGAAGGGTTCTCCTCCGGGAAAGGCTACACCTTC	CASSEGFSSGKGYTF
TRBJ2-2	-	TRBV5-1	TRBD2	TGCGCCAGCAGCCGACCGCGGACTAGCGGGGGGCGGGACACCGGGGAGCTGTTTTTT	CASSRPRTSGGRDTGELFF
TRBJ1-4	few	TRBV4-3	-	TGCGCCAGCAGCCCCTCCGGTGGGGGTGAAAAACTGTTTTTT	CASSPSGGGEKLFF
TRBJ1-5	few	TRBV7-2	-	TGTGCCAGCAGCTTAGACAGAGTAAGCAATCAGCCCCAGCATTTT	CASSLDRVSNQPQHF
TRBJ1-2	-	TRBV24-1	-	TGTGCCACCAGTGATACAGGGTTAAACGGCTACACCTTC	CATSDTGLNGYTF
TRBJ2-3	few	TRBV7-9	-	TGTGCCAGCAGCTTGACGGGGGCGAGGTTGACAGATACGCAGTATTTT	CASSLTGARLTDTQYF
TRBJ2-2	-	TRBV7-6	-	TGTGCCAGCAGCTTAGTTGTGGGTGGGGAAGGAGAGAACACCGGGGAGCTGTTTTTT	CASSLVVGGEGENTGELFF
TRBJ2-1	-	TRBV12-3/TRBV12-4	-	TGTGCCAGCACTTTACCGGGACTTTACAATGAGCAGTTCTTC	CASTLPGLYNEQFF
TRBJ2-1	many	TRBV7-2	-	TGTGCCAGCAGCCCATTCCACAATGAGCAGTTCTTC	CASSPFHNEQFF
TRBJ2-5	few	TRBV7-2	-	TGTGCCAGCAGCCCAGTGGATCTAGTTACCCAGTACTTC	CASSPVDLVTQYF
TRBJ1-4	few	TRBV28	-	TGTGCCAGCGGGGCTGCAACTAATGAAAAACTGTTTTTT	CASGAATNEKLFF
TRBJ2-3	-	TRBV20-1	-	TGCAGTGCTGGTGTAGGGGCTAGCACAGATACGCAGTATTTT	CSAGVGASTDTQYF
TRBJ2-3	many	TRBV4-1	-	TGCGCCAGCAGCCAAGAAACCTACCCTAGCACAGATACGCAGTATTTT	CASSQETYPSTDTQYF
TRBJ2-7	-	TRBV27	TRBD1	TGTGCCAGCAGTTCCGGACAGGGACTCGCCTACGAGCAGTACTTC	CASSSGQGLAYEQYF
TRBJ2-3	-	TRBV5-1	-	TGCGCCAGCAGCTTGACTGGACAGCAGTATTTT	CASSLTGQQYF
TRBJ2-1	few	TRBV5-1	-	TGCGCCAGCAGCTTGGGGGGGGCCAACCACAATGAGCAGTTCTTC	CASSLGGANHNEQFF
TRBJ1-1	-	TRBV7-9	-	TGTGCCAGCAGCTTGGGGAATCTGGGCACTGAAGCTTTCTTT	CASSLGNLGTEAFF
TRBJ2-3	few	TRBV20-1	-	TGCAGTGCTAGAGCGGGCGGTTCGGGGGATACGCAGTATTTT	CSARAGGSGDTQYF
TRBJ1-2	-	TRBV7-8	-	TGTGCCAGCAGCCTCGCTAGGACGGCGGGCCTCTATGGCTACACCTTC	CASSLARTAGLYGYTF
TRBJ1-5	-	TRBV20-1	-	TGCAGTGCCGCCAGACAGGCGTATCAGCCCCAGCATTTT	CSAARQAYQPQHF
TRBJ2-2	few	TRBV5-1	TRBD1	TGCGCCAGCAGCCCTATGACAGGGTCCACCGGGGAGCTGTTTTTT	CASSPMTGSTGELFF
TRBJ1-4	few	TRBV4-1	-	TGCGCCAGCAGCCTGGGGACCGATGAAAAACTGTTTTTT	CASSLGTDEKLFF
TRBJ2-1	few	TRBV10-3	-	TGTGCCATCAGTGATTTCGGGGCAAGCTCCTACAATGAGCAGTTCTTC	CAISDFGASSYNEQFF
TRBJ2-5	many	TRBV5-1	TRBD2	TGTGCCAGCAGCGGCGGGGGGCGAGAGACCCAGTACTTC	CASSGGGRETQYF
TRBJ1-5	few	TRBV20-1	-	TGCAGTGCTAGAGTTGGGATATTCAATCAGCCCCAGCATTTT	CSARVGIFNQPQHF
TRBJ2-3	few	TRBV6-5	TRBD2	TGTGCCAGCACCAGGACTAGCTCGGATACGCAGTATTTT	CASTRTSSDTQYF
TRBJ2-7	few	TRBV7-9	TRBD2	TGTGCCAGCAGCCCCGAGACTAGCGGGGATTTCTACGAGCAGTACTTC	CASSPETSGDFYEQYF
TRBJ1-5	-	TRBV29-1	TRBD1	TGCAGCGTATCAGACAGGGAGAATCAGCCCCAGCATTTT	CSVSDRENQPQHF
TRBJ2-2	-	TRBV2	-	TGTGCCAGCGGCGGGACGGGGAACACCGGGGAGCTGTTTTTT	CASGGTGNTGELFF